Included here is one T cell receptor beta chain sequence, with context. Its cognate antigen is unknown. Germline V gives CDR1 PRHDT, CDR2 FYEKMQ (reference sequence). The V end lost 2 bases, the J end lost 6 bases, and 10 bases lay between the germline ends. The CDR3 covers 14 residues. The data were obtained in a study of T cell responses to AZD1222 COVID-19 vaccine. Overall study results and limits: CD4 TCRs associated with vaccination spanned spike, dominating at 160-218 and 743-854. After the peak T cell response, and only then, were repertoires sampled.

TCRdb's table, derived via immunoSEQ multiplex PCR, lists solely in-frame clones and lacks some. Of approximately 130,000 clones listed, over 90% are singletons. The V gene is TRBV13, the J gene TRBJ1-4; D uncertain. The TCR originated in an adult in good health. The material was peripheral blood, obtained on day 0 of AZD1222 vaccination. The CDR3 coding sequence is TGTGCCAGCAGCTTACTTTGGGGAGATGAAAAACTGTTTTTT. It is translated as CASSLLWGDEKLFF.